These 21 T cell receptor beta chains were all obtained from the same sample, sequenced in a study of post-analysis software for immune sequencing data. Study conclusions and caveats: Relative to controls, patients had five TRBV segments at higher frequency, with TRBV5-6, TRBV5-1 and TRBV20-1 among these.

Libraries were made from TCR beta cDNA, and they carried unique molecular identifiers. In TCRdb, the PCR reads were re-called with MiXCR into one record per CDR3 protein. The repertoire includes about 540,000 distinct CDR3 sequences, around 31% of them detected once, and about 6% sits in the top ten. The antigens for these receptors are not known. Sequenced material: blood. Receptor source: a girl aged 2-17 years with multiple sclerosis.

This clonotype occurred a few times. This chain joins TRBV29-1 and TRBJ1-1; TRBD1 matches at 8 bases. The CDR3 totals 14 residues. Germline V gene sequence: CDR1 SQVTM, CDR2 ANQGSEA. V shed 3 bases, J shed 3 bases, and the junction held 6 bases outside the gene matches. CDR3 sequence (DNA): TGCAGCGTTGATTCACAGGGGGTGGACACTGAAGCTTTCTTT. Translated: CSVDSQGVDTEAFF.

This clonotype has more than one count but fewer than ten. The chain uses TRBV5-1 and TRBJ2-5; TRBD1 matches at 7 bases. With 0 bases clipped from V and 5 bases from J, the junction kept 10 bases outside the gene matches. The CDR3 consists of 16 residues. The germline V gene encodes CDR1 SGHRS and CDR2 YFSETQ. DNA of the CDR3: TGCGCCAGCAGCTTGGAGGGGGCAAAACGACCGGAGACCCAGTACTTC. Translating it yields CASSLEGAKRPETQYF.

A few counts support this clonotype. The rearrangement uses TRBV12-3 or TRBV12-4 and TRBJ1-1; D might be TRBD1 (5 bases). The V and J ends lost 5 bases and 3 bases respectively, with 13 bases between them. CDR3 size: 14 residues. The CDR3 bases are TGTGCCAGCAGTCCACCCCAGGGTGACACTGAAGCTTTCTTT. This gives the protein CASSPPQGDTEAFF.

Only a few counts were recorded for this clonotype. The chain has TRBV20-1 and TRBJ1-6; TRBD1 agrees at 8 bases. Germline V gene sequence: CDR1 DFQATT, CDR2 SNEGSKA (reference sequence). Trimming cost V 2 bases and J 5 bases; bases outside gene matches: 8. This CDR3 has 16 amino acids. Here the CDR3 DNA reads TGCAGTGCTAGACTCCTGGGACAGGCCGATAATTCACCCCTCCACTTT. Its translation: CSARLLGQADNSPLHF.

The sample holds a few counts of this clonotype. Written as DNA, the CDR3 is TGCGCCAGCAGCCAGGGGACAGGAGATACTGAGCAGTTCTTC. This gives the protein CASSQGTGDTEQFF. The rearrangement links TRBV5-1 to TRBJ2-1; TRBD1 matches at 8 bases. Germline loops: CDR1 SGHRS, CDR2 YFSETQ. V lost 4 bases to trimming and J lost 9 bases; unmatched junction nucleotides: 9. The CDR3 runs to 14 residues.

J is TRBJ2-1 and V is TRBV11-2, with 8 bases aligning to TRBD2. Germline CDR1 is SGHAT and CDR2 is FQNNGV. With V trimmed by 3 bases and J by 6 bases, 7 bases remained unmatched. The CDR3 covers 15 residues. Here the CDR3 reads CASSFPGGPGNEQFF. CDR3 bases: TGTGCCAGCAGCTTCCCGGGGGGGCCGGGCAATGAGCAGTTCTTC.

Only a few counts were recorded for this clonotype. The gene calls are TRBV20-1 and TRBJ2-7, with a possible D match to TRBD2 (5 bases). Germline V gene sequence: CDR1 DFQATT, CDR2 SNEGSKA (reference sequence). Trimming shortened V by 2 bases and J by 4 bases, and 15 bases separated the two germline ends. The CDR3 totals 14 residues. In nucleotides, the CDR3 is TGCAGTGCTAGAAGTACTAGACTTAATTACGAGCAGTACTTC. This gives the protein CSARSTRLNYEQYF.

This clonotype was seen more than once but under ten times. V is TRBV6-5 and J is TRBJ2-7; 11 bases fit TRBD1. The CDR3 extends over 16 amino acids. Germline-derived CDR1 and CDR2 are MNHEY and SVGAGI. J lost 7 bases, V lost 0 bases, and 8 bases had no gene match. CDR3 sequence (DNA): TGTGCCAGCAGTTACTCGGGAAGGGACAGGGGGAGTGAGCAGTACTTC. Translating gives CASSYSGRDRGSEQYF.

This rearrangement joins TRBV9 to TRBJ1-2, with D uncertain. The germline V gene encodes CDR1 SGDLS and CDR2 YYNGEE. This CDR3 contains 12 residues. V was pared by 2 bases and J by 6 bases, with 8 bases between. CDR3 nucleotide sequence: TGTGCCAGCAGCGTCCCTATCGATGGCTACACCTTC. Its protein is CASSVPIDGYTF.

The J gene is TRBJ1-1, the V gene TRBV5-1; 8 nucleotides match TRBD1. From germline, CDR1 is SGHRS and CDR2 YFSETQ. The CDR3 is made up of 12 amino acids. Trimming at V came to 3 bases and at J to 7 bases, leaving 2 bases not matched to a gene. CDR3 in DNA: TGCGCCAGCAGCTCGGGACAGGTTGAAGCTTTCTTT. It codes for CASSSGQVEAFF.

This clonotype was detected only a few times. The rearrangement links TRBV20-1 to TRBJ2-5; possibly TRBD2 for D (5 bases). This CDR3 comprises 13 residues. CDR1 is DFQATT and CDR2 is SNEGSKA in the germline V gene (reference sequence). CDR3 residues: CSSERTYQETQYF. The CDR3 bases are TGCAGCTCAGAGAGGACTTACCAAGAGACCCAGTACTTC.

This clonotype was seen a handful of times. This rearrangement joins TRBV5-6 to TRBJ2-1; 8 bases match TRBD1. Trimming cost V 0 bases and J 6 bases; bases outside gene matches: 5. Germline V CDR1 and CDR2: SGHDT, YYEEEE. This CDR3 is 15 amino acids long. CDR3 in DNA: TGTGCCAGCAGCTTGGTCTCCAGGGGGCTCAATGAGCAGTTCTTC. As protein: CASSLVSRGLNEQFF.

V and J are TRBV7-2 and TRBJ1-2; D remains ambiguous. V gave up 2 bases and J gave up 4 bases, with 11 bases separating them. This CDR3 has 14 amino acids. CDR1 is SGHTA, CDR2 FQGNSA, per germline. The DNA for the CDR3 is TGTGCCAGCAGCTTACTCGTCAGGAGCTATGGCTACACCTTC. Its translation is CASSLLVRSYGYTF.

A few counts support this clonotype. The chain employs TRBV29-1 and TRBJ1-4; no definite D call. Trimming removed 4 bases at V and 6 bases at J, with 9 bases between. CDR1 is SQVTM, CDR2 ANQGSEA, per germline. The CDR3 extends over 12 amino acids. In DNA, the CDR3 is TGCAGCGTTGGGGCGCTTGATGAAAAACTGTTTTTT. Residues: CSVGALDEKLFF. Drawing the rest from reference TRBV29-1 and TRBJ1-4, the complete variable domain is SAVISQKPSRDICQRGTSLTIQCQVDSQVTMMFWYRQQPGQSLTLIATANQGSEATYESGFVIDKFPISRPNLTFSTLTVSNMSPEDSSIYLCSVGALDEKLFFGSGTQLSVL.

This clonotype was observed a handful of times. The J gene is TRBJ1-2, the V gene TRBV20-1; D is uncertain. Between the trimmed V and J ends, which lost 5 bases and 3 bases, there was a span of 13 bases. The CDR3 has 13 amino acids. The germline gives CDR1 DFQATT, CDR2 SNEGSKA (reference sequence). CDR3 bases: TGCAGTGCTGTCCCTGGAGGCTACTATGGCTACACCTTC. It translates to CSAVPGGYYGYTF.

The genes are TRBV4-2 and TRBJ2-7; D ambiguous. The CDR3 is 14 amino acids. The V end was cut by 1 base, the J end by 4 bases, with 11 bases between. From germline, CDR1 is LGHNA and CDR2 YNFKEQ. The CDR3 region has the DNA TGTGCCAGCAGCCAAGTATTCCGGCGTTACGAGCAGTACTTC. Protein: CASSQVFRRYEQYF.

This clonotype was seen a few times. This chain connects TRBV6-1 to TRBJ1-4, with D unresolved. This CDR3 contains 16 residues. Trimming cost V 4 bases and J 2 bases, with 14 bases left between them. Germline V CDR1 and CDR2: MNHNS, SASEGT. CDR3 sequence: CASSVNGVGTNEKLFF. The CDR3 DNA reads TGTGCCAGCAGTGTGAATGGGGTTGGGACTAATGAAAAACTGTTTTTT.

The chain carries TRBV29-1 and TRBJ1-1; D is perhaps TRBD1 (5 bases). The CDR3 runs 11 residues. CDR1 is SQVTM and CDR2 is ANQGSEA in the germline V gene. Trimming pared 5 bases from V and 4 bases from J, leaving 8 bases between. The CDR3 loop is CSVRGGTEAFF. As DNA, the CDR3 is TGCAGCGTTCGCGGGGGCACTGAAGCTTTCTTT.

The V call is TRBV10-2, the J call TRBJ2-6, with D unresolved. V was clipped by 4 bases and J by 0 bases, with 4 bases between them. CDR3 length: 14 residues. Per germline, CDR1 WSHSY and CDR2 SAAADI. CDR3: CASSADSGANVLTF. The DNA for the CDR3 is TGCGCCAGCAGTGCGGACTCTGGGGCCAACGTCCTGACTTTC.

The chain is built from TRBV10-2 and TRBJ2-7; maybe TRBD1 (6 bases). In germline, CDR1 is WSHSY, CDR2 SAAADI. Trimming left V 8 bases short and J 5 bases short, with 16 bases between. The CDR3 spans 13 residues. CDR3 bases: TGCGCCAGCGGCTGGGGTGGGGGCGACGAGCAGTACTTC. This codes for CASGWGGGDEQYF.

The chain carries TRBV7-9 and TRBJ1-1; D is ambiguous. Trimming took off 6 bases at V and 5 bases at J, with 7 bases between the two ends. The CDR3 totals 11 residues. The germline V gene encodes CDR1 SEHNR and CDR2 FQNEAQ (reference sequence). CDR3 sequence reads: CASSGETEAFF. The CDR3 region has the DNA TGTGCCAGCAGTGGCGAGACTGAAGCTTTCTTT.